This T cell receptor (beta chain) is from a study of cytomegalovirus exposure and HLA in healthy donors. Findings and caveats of the study: First-cohort TCR clusters were later found to tend to co-occur in the 120 or so validation repertoires. The classifier reportedly diagnosed cytomegalovirus status with high sensitivity and specificity.

TCRdb's copy holds only in-frame clones and misses some; the assay was immunoSEQ multiplex PCR. The sample gives tens of thousands of clones, around nine tenths of which show up once; 3.5% to 4.5% is in the top ten. On this clone: Antigen: not known.

The V and J ends lost 4 bases and 5 bases, in that order; junction bases with no gene match: 17. CDR3 length equals 18 residues. The germline V gene has CDR1 SGHVS and CDR2 FQNEAQ. The chain carries TRBV7-8 and TRBJ1-2; 9 bases are a match to TRBD1. The source is a woman under 30 in good health and CMV-seropositive. The sequenced material came from PBMCs. The DNA for the CDR3 is TGTGCCAGCAGCTCCCCTGCTGGACAGGGGTCTTTCTTTTATGGCTACACCTTC. Its translation is CASSSPAGQGSFFYGYTF.